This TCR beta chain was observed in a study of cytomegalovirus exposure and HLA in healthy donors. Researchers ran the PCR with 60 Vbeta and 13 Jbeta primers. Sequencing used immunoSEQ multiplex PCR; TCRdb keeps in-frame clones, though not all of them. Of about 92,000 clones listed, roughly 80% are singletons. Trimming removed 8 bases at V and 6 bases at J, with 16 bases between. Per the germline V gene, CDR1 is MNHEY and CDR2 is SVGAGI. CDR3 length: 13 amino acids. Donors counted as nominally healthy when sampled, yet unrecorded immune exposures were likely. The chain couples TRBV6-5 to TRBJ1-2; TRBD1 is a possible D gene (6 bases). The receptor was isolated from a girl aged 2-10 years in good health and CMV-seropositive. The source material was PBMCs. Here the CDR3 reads CASGSGVTHGYTF. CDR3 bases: TGTGCCAGCGGTTCAGGGGTAACTCATGGCTACACCTTC.